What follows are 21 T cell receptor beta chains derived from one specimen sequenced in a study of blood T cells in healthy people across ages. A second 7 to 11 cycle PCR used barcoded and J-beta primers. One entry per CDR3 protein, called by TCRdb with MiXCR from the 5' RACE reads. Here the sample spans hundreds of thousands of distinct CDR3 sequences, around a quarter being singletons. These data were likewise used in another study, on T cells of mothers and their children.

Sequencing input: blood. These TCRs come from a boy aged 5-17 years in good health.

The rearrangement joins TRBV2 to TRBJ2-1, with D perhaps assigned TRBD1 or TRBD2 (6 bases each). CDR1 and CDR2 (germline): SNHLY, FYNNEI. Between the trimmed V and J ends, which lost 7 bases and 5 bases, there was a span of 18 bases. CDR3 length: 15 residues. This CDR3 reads CASIEWGATDNEQFF. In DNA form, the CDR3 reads TGTGCCAGCATCGAATGGGGGGCCACGGACAATGAGCAGTTCTTC.

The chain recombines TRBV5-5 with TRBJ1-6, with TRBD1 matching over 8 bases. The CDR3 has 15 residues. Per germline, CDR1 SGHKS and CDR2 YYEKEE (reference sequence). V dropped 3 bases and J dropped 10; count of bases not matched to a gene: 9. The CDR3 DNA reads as TGTGCCAGCAGCTCACCGGACAGGGCCGAATCACCCCTCCACTTT. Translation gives CASSSPDRAESPLHF.

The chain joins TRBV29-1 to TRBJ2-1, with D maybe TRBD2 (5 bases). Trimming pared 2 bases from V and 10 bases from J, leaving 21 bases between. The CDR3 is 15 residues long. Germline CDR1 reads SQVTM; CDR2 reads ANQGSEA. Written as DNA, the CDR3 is TGCAGCGTTGAAAGTCCACCGAAACCCGGCGGGGAGCAGTTCTTC. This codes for CSVESPPKPGGEQFF.

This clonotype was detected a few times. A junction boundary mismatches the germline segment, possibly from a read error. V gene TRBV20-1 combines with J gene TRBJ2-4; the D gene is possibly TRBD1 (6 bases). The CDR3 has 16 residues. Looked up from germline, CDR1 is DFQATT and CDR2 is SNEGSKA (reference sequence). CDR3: CNASGSRGPTKNIQYF. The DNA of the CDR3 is TGCAATGCTAGTGGTTCCAGGGGCCCTACCAAAAACATTCAGTACTTC.

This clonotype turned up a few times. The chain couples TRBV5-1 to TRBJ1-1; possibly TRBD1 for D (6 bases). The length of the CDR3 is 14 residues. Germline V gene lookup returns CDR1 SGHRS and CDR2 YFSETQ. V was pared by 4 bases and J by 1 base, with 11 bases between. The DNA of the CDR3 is TGCGCCAGCAGCACCACAGGGCAGAACACTGAAGCTTTCTTT. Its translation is CASSTTGQNTEAFF.

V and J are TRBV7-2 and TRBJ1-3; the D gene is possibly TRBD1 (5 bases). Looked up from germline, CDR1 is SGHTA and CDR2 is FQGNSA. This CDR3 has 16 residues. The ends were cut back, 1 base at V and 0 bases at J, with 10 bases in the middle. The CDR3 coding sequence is TGTGCCAGCAGCTTAGTTCCGGACAACTCTGGAAACACCATATATTTT. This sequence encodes CASSLVPDNSGNTIYF.

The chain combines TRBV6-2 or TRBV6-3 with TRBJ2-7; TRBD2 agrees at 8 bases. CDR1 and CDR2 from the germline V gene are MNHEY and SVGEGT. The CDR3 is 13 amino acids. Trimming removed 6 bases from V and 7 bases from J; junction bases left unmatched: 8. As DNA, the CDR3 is TGTGCCAGCAGGGGAGCGGGAGAAGGAGAGCAGTACTTC. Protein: CASRGAGEGEQYF.

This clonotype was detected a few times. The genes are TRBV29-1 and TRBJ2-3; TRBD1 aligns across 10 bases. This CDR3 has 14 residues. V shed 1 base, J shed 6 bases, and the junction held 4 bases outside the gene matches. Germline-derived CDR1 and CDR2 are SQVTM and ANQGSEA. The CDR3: CSVEGQGATDTQYF. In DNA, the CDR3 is TGCAGCGTTGAAGGACAGGGGGCAACGGATACGCAGTATTTT.

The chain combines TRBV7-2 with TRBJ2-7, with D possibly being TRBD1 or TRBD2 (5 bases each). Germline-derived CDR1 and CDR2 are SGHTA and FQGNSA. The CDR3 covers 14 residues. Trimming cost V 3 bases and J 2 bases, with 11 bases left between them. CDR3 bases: TGTGCCAGCAGCTTGCGACAGCGGACCTACGAGCAGTACTTC. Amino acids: CASSLRQRTYEQYF.

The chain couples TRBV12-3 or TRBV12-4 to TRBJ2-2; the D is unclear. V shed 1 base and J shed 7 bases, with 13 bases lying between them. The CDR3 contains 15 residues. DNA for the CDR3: TGTGCCAGCAGTTTAGAAGGACCCCGTGGCGGGGAGCTGTTTTTT. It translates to CASSLEGPRGGELFF.

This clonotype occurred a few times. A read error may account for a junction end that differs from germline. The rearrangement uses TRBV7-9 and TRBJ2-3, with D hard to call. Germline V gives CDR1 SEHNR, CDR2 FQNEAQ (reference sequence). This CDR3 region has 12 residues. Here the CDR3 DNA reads TGTGCCAGCAGCTTAAGCACAGATACGCGGTATTTT. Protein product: CASSLSTDTRYF.

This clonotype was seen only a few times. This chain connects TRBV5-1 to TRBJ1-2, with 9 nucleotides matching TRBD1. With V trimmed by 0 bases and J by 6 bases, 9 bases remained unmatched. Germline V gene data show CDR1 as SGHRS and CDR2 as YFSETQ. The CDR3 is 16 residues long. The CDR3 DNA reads TGCGCCAGCAGCTTGGCACCCTCGGGACAGGGTAATGGCTACACCTTC. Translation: CASSLAPSGQGNGYTF.

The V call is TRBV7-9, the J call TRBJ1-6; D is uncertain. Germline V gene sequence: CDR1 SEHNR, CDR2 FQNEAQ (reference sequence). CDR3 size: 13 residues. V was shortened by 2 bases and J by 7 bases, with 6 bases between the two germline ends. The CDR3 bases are TGTGCCAGCAGCTTACAGGAGAATTCACCCCTCCACTTT. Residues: CASSLQENSPLHF.

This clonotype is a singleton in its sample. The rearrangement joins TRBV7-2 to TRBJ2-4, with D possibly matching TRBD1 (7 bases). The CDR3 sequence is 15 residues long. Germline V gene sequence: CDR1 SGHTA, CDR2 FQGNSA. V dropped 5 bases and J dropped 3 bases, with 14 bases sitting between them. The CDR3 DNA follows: TGTGCCAGCAGCATAAACAGGGGAGGCAAAAACATTCAGTACTTC. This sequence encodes CASSINRGGKNIQYF. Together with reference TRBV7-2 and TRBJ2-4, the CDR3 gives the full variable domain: GAGVSQSPSNKVTEKGKDVELRCDPISGHTALYWYRQSLGQGLEFLIYFQGNSAPDKSGLPSDRFSAERTGGSVSTLTIQRTQQEDSAVYLCASSINRGGKNIQYFGAGTRLSVL.

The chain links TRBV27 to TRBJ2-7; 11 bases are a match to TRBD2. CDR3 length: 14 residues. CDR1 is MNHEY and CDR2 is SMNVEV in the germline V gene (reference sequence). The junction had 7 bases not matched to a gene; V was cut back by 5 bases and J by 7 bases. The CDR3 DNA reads TGTGCCAGCAGTCAGACCGGGACTAGCGGAGAGCAGTACTTC. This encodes CASSQTGTSGEQYF.

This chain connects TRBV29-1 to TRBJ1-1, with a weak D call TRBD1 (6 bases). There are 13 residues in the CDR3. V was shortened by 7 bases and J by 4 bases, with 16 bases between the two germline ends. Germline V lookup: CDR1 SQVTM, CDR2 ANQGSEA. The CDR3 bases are TGCAGCGCACTAGACGGACAGCTCACTGAAGCTTTCTTT. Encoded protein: CSALDGQLTEAFF.

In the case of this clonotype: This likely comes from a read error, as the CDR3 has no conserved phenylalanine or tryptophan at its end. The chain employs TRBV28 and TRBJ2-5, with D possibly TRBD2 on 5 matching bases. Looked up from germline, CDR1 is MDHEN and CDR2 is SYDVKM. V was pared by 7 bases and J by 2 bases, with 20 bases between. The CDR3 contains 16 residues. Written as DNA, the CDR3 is TGTGCCAGCAATTCCCCTCTAGCAAGCAAGCAAGAGACCCAGTACCTC. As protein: CASNSPLASKQETQYL.

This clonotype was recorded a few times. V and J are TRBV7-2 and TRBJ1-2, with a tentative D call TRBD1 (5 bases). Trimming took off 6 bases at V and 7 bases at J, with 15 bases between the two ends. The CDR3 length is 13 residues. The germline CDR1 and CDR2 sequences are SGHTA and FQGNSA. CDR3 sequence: CASSRDSSVGYTF. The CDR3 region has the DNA TGTGCCAGCAGTCGAGACAGCTCGGTTGGCTACACCTTC.

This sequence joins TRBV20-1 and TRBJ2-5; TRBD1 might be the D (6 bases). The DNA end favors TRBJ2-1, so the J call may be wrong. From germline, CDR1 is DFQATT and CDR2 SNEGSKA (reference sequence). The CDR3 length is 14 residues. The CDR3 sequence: CSAPDSGEGNEQFF. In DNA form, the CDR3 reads TGCAGTGCTCCCGATTCAGGGGAAGGAAATGAGCAGTTCTTC.

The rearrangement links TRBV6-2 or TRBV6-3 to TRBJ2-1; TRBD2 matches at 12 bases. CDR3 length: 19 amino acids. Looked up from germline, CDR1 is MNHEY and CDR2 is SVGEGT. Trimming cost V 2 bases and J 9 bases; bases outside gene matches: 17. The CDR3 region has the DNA TGTGCCAGCAGTTACCCCAGACTAGCGGGGGCCTACATCTTGGGTGAGCAGTTCTTC. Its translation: CASSYPRLAGAYILGEQFF.

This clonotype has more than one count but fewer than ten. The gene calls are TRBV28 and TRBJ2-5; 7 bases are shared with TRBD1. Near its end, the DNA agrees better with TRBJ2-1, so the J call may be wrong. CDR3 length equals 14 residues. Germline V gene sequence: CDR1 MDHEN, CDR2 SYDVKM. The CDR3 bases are TGTGCCAGCAGTTGGGACAGCCGCTTAAATGAGCAGTTCTTC. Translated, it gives CASSWDSRLNEQFF.